This T cell receptor beta chain was sequenced for a study of blood T cell repertoires in COVID-19. V shed 3 bases and J 4 bases; nucleotides not matched to a gene: 8. The CDR3 sequence is 18 residues long. Germline assignment: CDR1 SGHRS and CDR2 YFSETQ. The assay was immunoSEQ multiplex PCR, and TCRdb's table has in-frame clones only and misses some. Of tens of thousands of clones listed, roughly 91% are singletons. The sequenced sample was peripheral blood. V is TRBV5-1 and J is TRBJ2-1; 15 nucleotides line up with TRBD2. This sequence originates from a human donor in a cohort sampled during active COVID-19. CDR3 in amino acids: CASSYRTSGGASYNEQFF. In DNA form, the CDR3 reads TGCGCCAGCAGCTATCGGACTAGCGGGGGGGCGTCGTACAATGAGCAGTTCTTC.